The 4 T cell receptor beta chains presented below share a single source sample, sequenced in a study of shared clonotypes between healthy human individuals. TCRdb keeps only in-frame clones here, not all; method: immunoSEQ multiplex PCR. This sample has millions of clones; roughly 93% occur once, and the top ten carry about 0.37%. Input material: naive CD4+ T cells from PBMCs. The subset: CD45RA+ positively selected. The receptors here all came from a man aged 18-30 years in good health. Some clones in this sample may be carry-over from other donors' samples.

CDR3 DNA: TGTGCCTGGGAGATACAGGGGGCATTCGACGAGCAGTACTTC. Translating gives CAWEIQGAFDEQYF. The J gene is TRBJ2-7, the V gene TRBV30, with TRBD1 identical over 9 bases. V shed 5 bases and J 5 bases; nucleotides not matched to a gene: 10. This CDR3 spans 14 amino acids. CDR1 and CDR2 from the germline V gene are GTSNPN and SVGIG (reference sequence).

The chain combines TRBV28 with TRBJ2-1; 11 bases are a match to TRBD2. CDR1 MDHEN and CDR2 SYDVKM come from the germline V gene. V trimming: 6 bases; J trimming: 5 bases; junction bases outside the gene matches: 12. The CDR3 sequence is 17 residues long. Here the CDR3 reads CASSQRLGTSGNNEQFF. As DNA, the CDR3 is TGTGCCAGCAGCCAAAGACTCGGGACTAGCGGTAACAATGAGCAGTTCTTC.

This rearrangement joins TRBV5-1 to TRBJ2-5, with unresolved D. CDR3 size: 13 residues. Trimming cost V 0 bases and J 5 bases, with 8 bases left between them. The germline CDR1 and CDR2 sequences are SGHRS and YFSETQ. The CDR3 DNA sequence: TGCGCCAGCAGCTTGGCCATGGATGAGACCCAGTACTTC. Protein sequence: CASSLAMDETQYF. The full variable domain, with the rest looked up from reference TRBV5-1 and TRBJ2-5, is KAGVTQTPRYLIKTRGQQVTLSCSPISGHRSVSWYQQTPGQGLQFLFEYFSETQRNKGNFPGRFSGRQFSNSRSEMNVSTLELGDSALYLCASSLAMDETQYFGPGTRLLVL.

Written as DNA, the CDR3 is TGTGCCAGCTCACCAGTGGGAGGGCCAGAGGATACGCAGTATTTT. Protein sequence: CASSPVGGPEDTQYF. V and J are TRBV18 and TRBJ2-3; 7 bases match TRBD2. V dropped 2 bases and J dropped 6; count of bases not matched to a gene: 8. CDR3 length: 15 residues. The germline V gene encodes CDR1 KGHSH and CDR2 LQKENI.